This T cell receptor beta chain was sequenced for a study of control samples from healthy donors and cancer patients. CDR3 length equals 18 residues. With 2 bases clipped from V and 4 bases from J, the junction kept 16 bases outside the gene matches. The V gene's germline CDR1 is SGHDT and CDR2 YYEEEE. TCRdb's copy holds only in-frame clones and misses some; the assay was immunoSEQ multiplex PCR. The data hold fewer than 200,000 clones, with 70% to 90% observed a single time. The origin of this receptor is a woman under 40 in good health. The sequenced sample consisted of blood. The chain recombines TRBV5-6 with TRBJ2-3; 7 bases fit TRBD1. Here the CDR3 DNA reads TGTGCCAGCAGCTTAGGGGGCGCAGAAGCTTTTGGTCCAGATACGCAGTATTTT. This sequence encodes CASSLGGAEAFGPDTQYF.